This passage covers 29 T cell receptor beta chains from one sample sequenced in a study of T cell responses to AZD1222 COVID-19 vaccine. Some clones are missing from TCRdb's copy, which holds only in-frame ones; the method was immunoSEQ multiplex PCR. The sample has about 99,000 clones; 93% are singletons. Sequencing was performed on peripheral blood, taken on day 0 of AZD1222 vaccination. The source of these receptors is an adult in good health.

This chain uses TRBV7-9 with TRBJ2-1; 8 nucleotides agree with TRBD2. Germline V gives CDR1 SEHNR, CDR2 FQNEAQ (reference sequence). The CDR3 extends over 14 amino acids. After removal of 10 bases from V and 7 bases from J, the junction contained 12 bases not matched to a gene. CDR3 sequence (DNA): TGTGCCACCCTACGTGGGGGACTAGGTAATGAGCAGTTCTTC. As protein: CATLRGGLGNEQFF.

The chain couples TRBV5-1 to TRBJ2-7; TRBD2 is a possible D gene (5 bases). The germline CDR1 and CDR2 sequences are SGHRS and YFSETQ. With 2 bases removed from V and 9 bases from J, the gap between germline ends came to 21 bases. The CDR3 loop spans 15 amino acids. The CDR3 bases are TGCGCCAGCAGCTTATCCTTCGGGGAAAAAAACGGGCAGTACTTC. Amino acids: CASSLSFGEKNGQYF.

J is TRBJ1-1 and V is TRBV11-1; D unresolved. There are 15 residues in the CDR3. V dropped 0 bases and J dropped 5 bases, with 13 bases sitting between them. CDR1 and CDR2 (germline): SGHAT, FQDESV (reference sequence). CDR3 loop: CASSLAGNIGTEAFF. The CDR3 DNA reads TGTGCCAGCAGCTTAGCTGGAAACATTGGGACTGAAGCTTTCTTT.

The gene calls are TRBV30 and TRBJ1-3; a possible D gene is TRBD1 (6 bases). The CDR3 is made up of 16 amino acids. With 2 bases removed from V and 2 bases from J, the gap between germline ends came to 16 bases. Germline V gene data show CDR1 as GTSNPN and CDR2 as SVGIG (reference sequence). Here the CDR3 reads CAWSLRSGGTGNTIYF. The CDR3 DNA reads as TGTGCCTGGAGTTTACGATCGGGGGGCACTGGAAACACCATATATTTT. Drawing the rest from reference TRBV30 and TRBJ1-3, the complete variable domain is SQTIHQWPATLVQPVGSPLSLECTVEGTSNPNLYWYRQAAGRGLQLLFYSVGIGQISSEVPQNLSASRPQDRQFILSSKKLLLSDSGFYLCAWSLRSGGTGNTIYFGEGSWLTVV.

The genes are TRBV27 and TRBJ2-3; 14 nucleotides align to TRBD2. This CDR3 region has 17 residues. Unmatched junction bases numbered 10, after V lost 8 bases and J lost 3 bases. Germline V CDR1 and CDR2: MNHEY, SMNVEV (reference sequence). The DNA for the CDR3 is TGTGCCAGCGCTCGCGGGACTAGCGGGAGAGGAACAGATACGCAGTATTTT. It is translated as CASARGTSGRGTDTQYF.

The chain joins TRBV28 to TRBJ2-5; maybe TRBD1 (6 bases). Germline CDR1 MDHEN, CDR2 SYDVKM. This CDR3 spans 15 amino acids. V lost 3 bases and J 0 bases, leaving 11 bases between the germline ends. The CDR3 sequence: CASSFRGRYQETQYF. CDR3 coding DNA: TGTGCCAGCAGTTTCAGGGGTCGTTACCAAGAGACCCAGTACTTC.

The rearrangement joins TRBV15 to TRBJ1-6; 8 positions agree with TRBD1. V shed 1 base and J 11 bases; nucleotides not matched to a gene: 16. Germline V gene sequence: CDR1 LNHNV, CDR2 YYDKDF (reference sequence). This CDR3 spans 18 amino acids. The CDR3 protein is CATSRAIPTGTGKPPLHF. Written as DNA, the CDR3 is TGTGCCACCAGCAGAGCGATTCCCACCGGGACAGGAAAGCCACCCCTCCACTTT. Based on the CDR3 plus reference TRBV15 and TRBJ1-6, the full variable domain is DAMVIQNPRYQVTQFGKPVTLSCSQTLNHNVMYWYQQKSSQAPKLLFHYYDKDFNNEADTPDNFQSRRPNTSFCFLDIRSPGLGDTAMYLCATSRAIPTGTGKPPLHFGNGTRLTVT.

The genes are TRBV2 and TRBJ2-7; 12 bases are shared with TRBD2. This CDR3 is 14 amino acids long. Germline V CDR1 and CDR2: SNHLY, FYNNEI. Germline trimming cut 7 bases from V and 2 bases from J; bases unmatched to any gene: 3. Here the CDR3 DNA reads TGTGCCAGCAAGACTAGCGGGGGAACCTACGAGCAGTACTTC. It encodes CASKTSGGTYEQYF.

V gene TRBV9 combines with J gene TRBJ1-3, with a tentative D call TRBD1 (5 bases). V lost 4 bases to trimming and J lost 2 bases, with 13 bases between them. Germline CDR1 SGDLS, CDR2 YYNGEE. This CDR3 contains 15 residues. The CDR3 spells CASSPRVGAGNTIYF. The CDR3 nucleotides read TGTGCCAGCAGCCCCAGGGTCGGAGCTGGAAACACCATATATTTT.

This chain links TRBV6-5 with TRBJ1-3, with D perhaps TRBD1 (5 bases). The germline V and J ends were trimmed by 5 bases and 4 bases, with 12 bases remaining between them. CDR3 length: 14 amino acids. Germline loops: CDR1 MNHEY, CDR2 SVGAGI. CDR3 nucleotides: TGTGCCAGCAGTCTGCGGGGGTCAGGAAACACCATATATTTT. It specifies CASSLRGSGNTIYF.

V gene TRBV24-1 combines with J gene TRBJ2-4, with a tentative D call TRBD1 (5 bases). Per germline, CDR1 KGHDR and CDR2 SFDVKD. The CDR3 runs to 14 residues. V lost 4 bases, J lost 4 bases, and 10 bases lay in between. This CDR3 is CATSDPDSKNIQYF. The CDR3 DNA reads as TGTGCCACCAGTGACCCCGACAGTAAAAACATTCAGTACTTC.

This chain links TRBV30 with TRBJ2-1; TRBD2 matches 9 bases. CDR1 and CDR2 from the germline V gene are GTSNPN and SVGIG (reference sequence). The ends lost 1 base at V and 0 bases at J; junction bases unmatched: 10. This CDR3 spans 18 amino acids. This chain's CDR3 is CAWSGVLAGGPSYNEQFF. CDR3 in DNA: TGTGCCTGGAGTGGGGTTTTGGCGGGAGGGCCCTCCTACAATGAGCAGTTCTTC.

This clone occurred a few times. This sequence joins TRBV11-2 and TRBJ1-2, with 9 positions matching TRBD1. The junction had 3 bases not matched to a gene; V was cut back by 6 bases and J by 1 base. The CDR3 has 14 amino acids. The germline gives CDR1 SGHAT, CDR2 FQNNGV. This chain's CDR3 is CASSLDRGNYGYTF. CDR3 bases: TGTGCCAGCAGTTTGGACAGGGGTAACTATGGCTACACCTTC.

V gene TRBV18 combines with J gene TRBJ1-5; TRBD1 matches at 7 bases. Trimming at V came to 6 bases and at J to 2 bases, leaving 10 bases not matched to a gene. The CDR3 is made up of 16 amino acids. Germline V lookup: CDR1 KGHSH, CDR2 LQKENI. In nucleotides, the CDR3 is TGTGCCAGCTCCAGGACAGGCGGGGTGGGCAATCAGCCCCAGCATTTT. Translating gives CASSRTGGVGNQPQHF.

This clone has more than one count but fewer than ten. The chain is built from TRBV4-1 and TRBJ2-7; TRBD1 might be the D (5 bases). The CDR3 is 16 amino acids. Trimming shortened V by 0 bases and J by 2 bases, and 14 bases separated the two germline ends. CDR1 is MGHRA and CDR2 is YSYEKL in the germline V gene. The CDR3 DNA is TGCGCCAGCAGCCAAGATCGGTACAGGCCAGCCTACGAGCAGTACTTC. As protein: CASSQDRYRPAYEQYF.

This chain joins TRBV24-1 and TRBJ1-5, with 11 bases fitting TRBD1. The V segment lost 3 bases and the J segment 9 bases; nucleotides outside the gene matches: 9. The CDR3 has 16 residues. The germline CDR1 and CDR2 sequences are KGHDR and SFDVKD. CDR3 bases: TGTGCCACCAGTGATCCCCGGACAGGGGGCGGAGGGCCCCAGCATTTT. Its protein product is CATSDPRTGGGGPQHF.

The genes are TRBV7-3 and TRBJ1-1; D gene unclear. The CDR3 loop spans 14 amino acids. CDR1 SGHTA and CDR2 FQGTGA come from the germline V gene. V shed 1 base and J shed 5 bases, with 11 bases lying between them. The CDR3 here is CASSLNNGDTEAFF. CDR3 coding DNA: TGTGCCAGCAGCTTAAATAACGGGGATACTGAAGCTTTCTTT.

This chain uses TRBV2 with TRBJ2-1; a weak D match, TRBD2 (6 bases). The ends were cut back, 8 bases at V and 9 bases at J, with 11 bases in the middle. Germline-derived CDR1 and CDR2 are SNHLY and FYNNEI. The CDR3 is made up of 11 amino acids. CDR3 DNA sequence: TGTGCCAGCCAATACGGGAGTGAGCAGTTCTTC. Residues: CASQYGSEQFF.

This chain links TRBV4-2 with TRBJ2-2, with D uncertain. The CDR3 sequence is 14 residues long. Deletions cut 2 bases from V and 8 bases from J, with 12 bases between. CDR1 is LGHNA and CDR2 is YNFKEQ in the germline V gene. DNA for the CDR3: TGTGCCAGCAGCCAATCGGCTCCCCGTGGGGAGCTGTTTTTT. Amino acids: CASSQSAPRGELFF.

This sequence joins TRBV4-1 and TRBJ1-2; TRBD1 aligns across 9 bases. Unmatched junction bases numbered 8, after V lost 1 base and J lost 8 bases. The CDR3 runs 15 residues. Germline V lookup: CDR1 MGHRA, CDR2 YSYEKL. Here the CDR3 DNA reads TGCGCCAGCAGCCAAGTACGACAGGGGGGAAAGGGCTACACCTTC. Its protein product is CASSQVRQGGKGYTF.

V is TRBV11-2 and J is TRBJ2-1; perhaps TRBD1 as D (5 bases). The V and J ends lost 2 bases and 9 bases respectively, with 8 bases between them. The CDR3 consists of 12 residues. CDR1 SGHAT and CDR2 FQNNGV come from the germline V gene. The CDR3: CASSLQGGEQFF. The DNA for the CDR3 is TGTGCCAGCAGCTTACAGGGCGGTGAGCAGTTCTTC.

This rearrangement joins TRBV2 to TRBJ2-7; 8 bases align to TRBD1. Germline V gene sequence: CDR1 SNHLY, CDR2 FYNNEI. Unmatched junction bases numbered 8, after V lost 4 bases and J lost 6 bases. The CDR3 covers 14 residues. The DNA of the CDR3 is TGTGCCAGCAGTGCCGACAGGGGATTGCGCGAGCAGTACTTC. This codes for CASSADRGLREQYF.

The chain uses TRBV2 and TRBJ1-6; 8 nucleotides align to TRBD1. This CDR3 contains 13 residues. The germline gives CDR1 SNHLY, CDR2 FYNNEI. The trim removed 9 bases at V and 5 bases at J, leaving 3 bases unmatched. The CDR3 nucleotides read TGTGCCAGTAAGGGACAGGATAATTCACCCCTCCACTTT. This codes for CASKGQDNSPLHF.

The chain couples TRBV5-4 to TRBJ2-5; D is perhaps TRBD2 (6 bases). The germline V and J ends were trimmed by 4 bases and 0 bases, with 13 bases remaining between them. The CDR3 is 15 residues long. The germline gives CDR1 SGHNT, CDR2 YYREEE (reference sequence). The CDR3 is CASSVGGPDQETQYF. The CDR3 DNA follows: TGTGCCAGCAGCGTGGGGGGACCCGACCAAGAGACCCAGTACTTC. The full variable domain, in which reference TRBV5-4 and TRBJ2-5 provide the parts outside the CDR3, is ETGVTQSPTHLIKTRGQQVTLRCSSQSGHNTVSWYQQALGQGPQFIFQYYREEENGRGNFPPRFSGLQFPNYSSELNVNALELDDSALYLCASSVGGPDQETQYFGPGTRLLVL.

The J gene is TRBJ1-1, the V gene TRBV7-2, with 8 positions matching TRBD1. There are 14 residues in the CDR3. Unmatched junction bases numbered 11, after V lost 1 base and J lost 13 bases. CDR1 and CDR2 (germline): SGHTA, FQGNSA. The CDR3 loop reads CASSLVDRDVWYFF. CDR3 in DNA: TGTGCCAGCAGCTTAGTGGACAGGGACGTTTGGTATTTCTTT. Full variable domain (missing parts from reference TRBV7-2 and TRBJ1-1): GAGVSQSPSNKVTEKGKDVELRCDPISGHTALYWYRQSLGQGLEFLIYFQGNSAPDKSGLPSDRFSAERTGGSVSTLTIQRTQQEDSAVYLCASSLVDRDVWYFFGQGTRLTVV.

The V gene is TRBV15, the J gene TRBJ2-7; TRBD2 matches at 12 bases. CDR3 length equals 16 residues. J was trimmed by 5 bases and V by 5 bases; bases with no gene match: 10. The germline V gene has CDR1 LNHNV and CDR2 YYDKDF (reference sequence). CDR3 sequence (DNA): TGTGCCACCAGCGAGGGGGGACTAGCGGGTACCCACGAGCAGTACTTC. This encodes CATSEGGLAGTHEQYF.

This chain links TRBV5-4 with TRBJ2-3, with no clear D. The CDR3 is 17 residues long. Germline values: CDR1 SGHNT, CDR2 YYREEE (reference sequence). Trimming took off 3 bases at V and 0 bases at J, with 17 bases between the two ends. DNA for the CDR3: TGTGCCAGCAGCTCTGATCTTGACCATTTTAGCACAGATACGCAGTATTTT. Amino acids: CASSSDLDHFSTDTQYF.

The chain combines TRBV30 with TRBJ2-7; D is uncertain. The CDR3 has 13 residues. With 0 bases removed from V and 9 bases from J, the gap between germline ends came to 15 bases. CDR1 GTSNPN and CDR2 SVGIG come from the germline V gene (reference sequence). In nucleotides, the CDR3 is TGTGCCTGGAGTGTAGAAGTGTCTATCGGGCAGTACTTC. It codes for CAWSVEVSIGQYF.

The V gene is TRBV10-3, the J gene TRBJ1-1; no clear D gene. Trimming took 2 bases from V and 7 from J, leaving 14 bases between them. The germline CDR1 and CDR2 sequences are ENHRY and SYGVKD. The CDR3 runs to 14 residues. The CDR3 DNA is TGTGCCATCAGTGAGCCAACGCGTCGGGATGAAGCTTTCTTT. This sequence encodes CAISEPTRRDEAFF.